The T cell receptor beta chain under discussion was sequenced for a study of T cell changes during pregnancy in multiple sclerosis. Profiled with immunoSEQ multiplex PCR; TCRdb holds only in-frame clones, not every one. The data hold some 99,000 clones, with roughly nine tenths observed a single time. The clonotype comes from a female donor in good health, enrolled as a control in a pregnancy study. The input for sequencing was peripheral blood, taken after pregnancy.

This CDR3 is CASSLDGRQGAGELFF. CDR3 in DNA: TGTGCCAGCTCACTGGACGGCCGACAGGGGGCCGGGGAGCTGTTTTTT. The chain combines TRBV18 with TRBJ2-2, with 9 nucleotides matching TRBD1. Germline V CDR1 and CDR2: KGHSH, LQKENI. This CDR3 is 16 amino acids long. After removal of 4 bases from V and 6 bases from J, the junction contained 9 bases not matched to a gene.